The clone carrying this TCR beta chain was counted ten times or more. Its antigen is undetermined. Patients with uncontrolled infections, other autoimmune diseases, pregnancy or lactation were excluded. This sample is part of a study of T cells in Graves' hyperthyroidism and ophthalmopathy. The CDR3 runs to 14 residues. Germline V CDR1 and CDR2: SQVTM, ANQGSEA. V trimming: 4 bases; J trimming: 5 bases; junction bases outside the gene matches: 3. Researchers took RNA transcripts and amplified the TCR beta CDR3 regions from them. The HTBI primer set was used in a first-round RT-PCR of the TCR CDR3. TCRdb itself ran the multiplex PCR reads through MiXCR, one entry per CDR3 protein. The sample yields 480,000 or so distinct CDR3 sequences, 46% seen once. Findings and limits, study-wide: Blood samples included most of the expanded thyroid clonotypes exceeding 0.001. A 13 V-J signature model discriminated ophthalmopathy versus stable hyperthyroidism.

Sequencing was done on a sample of peripheral blood or thyroid tissue (not recorded which). The sequence was obtained from an adult woman with Graves' disease, either hyperthyroidism or ophthalmopathy (not recorded which). The V call is TRBV29-1, the J call TRBJ2-2, with 11 bases aligning to TRBD2. DNA for the CDR3: TGCAGCGTTGTTGCTAGCGGGAGGACCGGGGAGCTGTTTTTT. As protein: CSVVASGRTGELFF.